These T cell receptor beta chains were read from a single sample in a study of beta chain features in type 1 diabetes. The table came from immunoSEQ multiplex PCR; TCRdb's copy has only in-frame clones and leaves some out. This sample has a few hundred thousand clones; 20% occur once, and the top ten carry around 0.04%. The sample taken for sequencing was naive CD4+ T cells from blood. The receptors originated from a woman aged 18-35 years in good health. CDR3s include the opening cysteine and the closing phenylalanine or tryptophan. Fields, in order: J gene, clone size, D gene, V gene, CDR3 protein, CDR3 DNA. The D gene is left open where the match is weak. Rows give clone size only sometimes, using once, few, many, or a class for an expanded clone.

TRBJ1-2 | few | NA | TRBV2 | CASRAQGLHYTF | TGTGCCAGCAGGGCGCAGGGCCTGCACTACACCTTC
TRBJ2-7 | NA | TRBD1 | TRBV18 | CASSLFTGTGSSEQYF | TGTGCCAGCTCACTTTTCACCGGGACAGGGTCTTCCGAGCAGTACTTC
TRBJ1-4 | few | NA | TRBV9 | CASSEAGGLNEKLFF | TGTGCCAGCAGCGAGGCGGGGGGTCTTAATGAAAAACTGTTTTTT
TRBJ2-7 | few | TRBD1 | TRBV30 | CAWSPSGTVYEQYF | TGTGCCTGGAGTCCGTCCGGGACAGTCTACGAGCAGTACTTC
TRBJ2-1 | NA | NA | TRBV30 | CAVSGVLPESNEQFF | TGTGCCGTGTCGGGGGTGCTACCAGAGTCCAATGAGCAGTTCTTC
TRBJ2-3 | NA | NA | TRBV28 | CAITSGPKKDTQYF | TGTGCCATCACTAGTGGCCCTAAAAAGGATACGCAGTATTTT
TRBJ2-7 | few | TRBD1 | TRBV7-9 | CASSLRAGTGSLYEQYF | TGTGCCAGCAGCTTAAGGGCCGGGACAGGGTCTCTATACGAGCAGTACTTC
TRBJ1-5 | few | TRBD1 | TRBV19 | CASSTAKAGGISQPQHF | TGTGCCAGTAGTACCGCCAAGGCAGGGGGCATAAGTCAGCCCCAGCATTTT
TRBJ2-7 | NA | TRBD1 | TRBV11-2 | CASSLVSRGPQGAEQYF | TGTGCCAGCAGCTTAGTGAGTAGGGGCCCCCAGGGGGCCGAGCAGTACTTC
TRBJ2-7 | NA | TRBD1 | TRBV5-1 | CASSQTDRWGSYEQYF | TGCGCCAGCAGCCAAACGGACAGGTGGGGATCTTACGAGCAGTACTTC
TRBJ2-7 | NA | TRBD1 | TRBV5-1 | CASSPGTGVAEQYF | TGCGCCAGCAGCCCGGGGACAGGGGTTGCCGAGCAGTACTTC
TRBJ2-5 | few | NA | TRBV2 | CASSLGRETQYF | TGTGCCAGCAGTCTGGGGAGGGAGACCCAGTACTTC
TRBJ2-1 | NA | NA | TRBV13 | CASSLLGEQFF | TGTGCCAGCAGCTTGCTCGGTGAGCAGTTCTTC
TRBJ2-3 | NA | NA | TRBV30 | CAWSKSGSTDTQYF | TGTGCCTGGAGTAAGAGCGGGAGCACAGATACGCAGTATTTT
TRBJ1-2 | NA | NA | TRBV5-1 | CASSFRAGLYGYTF | TGCGCCAGCAGCTTTAGGGCAGGACTATATGGCTACACCTTC
TRBJ1-1 | NA | TRBD1 | TRBV9 | CASSVTGAPNTEAFF | TGTGCCAGCAGCGTAACAGGGGCTCCGAACACTGAAGCTTTCTTT
TRBJ2-7 | NA | NA | TRBV2 | CASSEDPRTREQYF | TGTGCCAGCAGTGAAGATCCCCGAACCAGGGAGCAGTACTTC
TRBJ2-1 | few | TRBD1 | TRBV5-1 | CATGTGGNEQFF | TGCGCCACCGGGACAGGAGGGAATGAGCAGTTCTTC
TRBJ1-2 | NA | TRBD1 | TRBV18 | CASSLQGATPSSGYTF | TGTGCCAGCTCACTACAGGGGGCCACACCCTCCTCGGGCTACACCTTC
TRBJ1-2 | few | NA | TRBV5-4 | CASSLGLQTGVYGYTF | TGTGCCAGCAGCTTGGGGCTCCAGACAGGAGTCTATGGCTACACCTTC
TRBJ2-7 | NA | NA | TRBV19 | CASSIENGTRGEQYF | TGTGCCAGTAGTATAGAAAACGGGACGCGGGGCGAGCAGTACTTC
TRBJ1-5 | NA | TRBD1 | TRBV7-2 | CASNTGGANQPQHF | TGTGCCAGCAACACAGGGGGCGCGAATCAGCCCCAGCATTTT
TRBJ2-5 | NA | TRBD2 | TRBV9 | CASSALAGGGGTETQYF | TGTGCCAGCAGCGCCCTGGCGGGAGGGGGTGGCACTGAGACCCAGTACTTC
TRBJ2-5 | NA | NA | TRBV5-1 | CASSLGTKEETQYF | TGCGCCAGCAGCTTGGGGACTAAAGAAGAGACCCAGTACTTC
TRBJ2-7 | NA | NA | TRBV2 | CASSPFPGNEQYF | TGTGCCAGCAGTCCCTTCCCCGGGAACGAGCAGTACTTC
TRBJ2-5 | few | TRBD1 | TRBV6-1 | CASGTGLQETQYF | TGTGCCAGCGGGACAGGCCTCCAAGAGACCCAGTACTTC
TRBJ1-5 | NA | NA | TRBV19 | CASTSLDSNQPQHF | TGTGCCTCCACCTCTTTGGACAGTAATCAGCCCCAGCATTTT